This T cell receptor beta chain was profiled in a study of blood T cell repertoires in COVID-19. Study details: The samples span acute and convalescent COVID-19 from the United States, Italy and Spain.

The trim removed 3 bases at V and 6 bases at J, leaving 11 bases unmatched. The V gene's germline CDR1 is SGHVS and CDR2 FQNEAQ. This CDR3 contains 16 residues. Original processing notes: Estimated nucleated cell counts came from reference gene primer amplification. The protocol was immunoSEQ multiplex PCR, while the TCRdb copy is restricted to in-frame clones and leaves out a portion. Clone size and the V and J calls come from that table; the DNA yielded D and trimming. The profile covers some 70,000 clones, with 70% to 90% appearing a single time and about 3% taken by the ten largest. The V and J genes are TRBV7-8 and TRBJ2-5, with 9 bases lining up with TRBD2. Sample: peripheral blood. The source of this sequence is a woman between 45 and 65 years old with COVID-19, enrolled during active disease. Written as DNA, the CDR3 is TGTGCCAGCAGCTTTGGGCGGGAGGGCCCCCCGAAGACCCAGTACTTC. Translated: CASSFGREGPPKTQYF. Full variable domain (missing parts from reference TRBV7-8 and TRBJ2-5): GAGVSQSPRYKVAKRGQDVALRCDPISGHVSLFWYQQALGQGPEFLTYFQNEAQLDKSGLPSDRFFAERPEGSVSTLKIQRTQQEDSAVYLCASSFGREGPPKTQYFGPGTRLLVL.